Presented here are 7 T cell receptor beta chains from one specimen sequenced in a study of Graves' ophthalmopathy and Graves' hyperthyroidism. Researchers took RNA transcripts and amplified TCR beta CDR3 regions from them. First-round RT-PCR with HTBI primers preceded a second-round multiplex PCR. From the multiplex PCR reads, TCRdb called clonotypes with MiXCR, one entry per CDR3 protein. The repertoire holds some 520,000 distinct CDR3 sequences, with approximately 15% as singletons. The sample taken for sequencing was blood. These receptors all stem from a woman in her 30s with Graves' ophthalmopathy.

This chain links TRBV19 with TRBJ1-5, with D perhaps matching TRBD1 (6 bases). Germline lookup yields CDR1 LNHDA and CDR2 SQIVND (reference sequence). The CDR3 is 13 amino acids. Trimming pared 5 bases from V and 4 bases from J, leaving 9 bases between. The CDR3 sequence: CASSVTGNQPQHF. In DNA, the CDR3 is TGTGCCAGTAGTGTCACAGGGAATCAGCCCCAGCATTTT.

The genes are TRBV12-3 or TRBV12-4 and TRBJ2-2; weak D call: TRBD1 (6 bases). V was shortened by 9 bases and J by 7 bases, with 18 bases between the two germline ends. The CDR3 has 14 residues. The CDR3 DNA is TGTGCCAGTAGACCCCCCACAGGGTACGGGGAGCTGTTTTTT. Protein: CASRPPTGYGELFF.

Many counts were recorded for this clonotype. The chain links TRBV9 to TRBJ2-2; the D is unclear. Deletions cut 0 bases from V and 1 base from J, with 7 bases between. Germline-derived CDR1 and CDR2 are SGDLS and YYNGEE. This CDR3 is 15 amino acids long. DNA of the CDR3: TGTGCCAGCAGCGTAGCGGCTAGGAACACCGGGGAGCTGTTTTTT. Translating gives CASSVAARNTGELFF.

This clonotype came up many times. The CDR3 protein is CASSVTGGETGELFF. CDR3 bases: TGTGCCAGCAGTGTAACAGGGGGCGAGACCGGGGAGCTGTTTTTT. V usage is TRBV28 and J usage is TRBJ2-2; 9 positions match TRBD1. Germline V CDR1 and CDR2: MDHEN, SYDVKM. This CDR3 is built from 15 residues. The trim removed 5 bases at V and 5 bases at J, leaving 6 bases unmatched. Complete variable domain (other parts from reference TRBV28 and TRBJ2-2): DVKVTQSSRYLVKRTGEKVFLECVQDMDHENMFWYRQDPGLGLRLIYFSYDVKMKEKGDIPEGYSVSREKKERFSLILESASTNQTSMYLCASSVTGGETGELFFGEGSRLTVL.

This clonotype came up many times. The rearrangement links TRBV11-1 to TRBJ1-1; D remains unclear. In germline, CDR1 is SGHAT, CDR2 FQDESV (reference sequence). The CDR3 covers 16 residues. Trimming pared 3 bases from V and 4 bases from J, leaving 18 bases between. CDR3 DNA sequence: TGTGCCAGCAGCTTGAGCGGAGGAGTGAGGGTCACTGAAGCTTTCTTT. This gives the protein CASSLSGGVRVTEAFF.

This clonotype was counted ten times or more. The chain recombines TRBV28 with TRBJ1-2; 9 bases fit TRBD1. Looked up from germline, CDR1 is MDHEN and CDR2 is SYDVKM. This CDR3 is built from 16 residues. J gave up 2 bases and V 8 bases, and 12 bases lay outside the gene matches. The CDR3 sequence is CASGPPGQGLNYGYTF. The CDR3 DNA reads as TGTGCCAGCGGTCCACCGGGACAGGGCTTAAACTATGGCTACACCTTC.

This clonotype was counted many times. V and J are TRBV5-1 and TRBJ1-1, with D possibly TRBD1 on 5 matching bases. The CDR3 extends over 14 amino acids. Germline V CDR1 and CDR2: SGHRS, YFSETQ. Trimming took off 5 bases at V and 2 bases at J, with 13 bases between the two ends. In nucleotides, the CDR3 is TGCGCCAGCAGGGTCCGGGGCCGAAACACTGAAGCTTTCTTT. Its translation is CASRVRGRNTEAFF.